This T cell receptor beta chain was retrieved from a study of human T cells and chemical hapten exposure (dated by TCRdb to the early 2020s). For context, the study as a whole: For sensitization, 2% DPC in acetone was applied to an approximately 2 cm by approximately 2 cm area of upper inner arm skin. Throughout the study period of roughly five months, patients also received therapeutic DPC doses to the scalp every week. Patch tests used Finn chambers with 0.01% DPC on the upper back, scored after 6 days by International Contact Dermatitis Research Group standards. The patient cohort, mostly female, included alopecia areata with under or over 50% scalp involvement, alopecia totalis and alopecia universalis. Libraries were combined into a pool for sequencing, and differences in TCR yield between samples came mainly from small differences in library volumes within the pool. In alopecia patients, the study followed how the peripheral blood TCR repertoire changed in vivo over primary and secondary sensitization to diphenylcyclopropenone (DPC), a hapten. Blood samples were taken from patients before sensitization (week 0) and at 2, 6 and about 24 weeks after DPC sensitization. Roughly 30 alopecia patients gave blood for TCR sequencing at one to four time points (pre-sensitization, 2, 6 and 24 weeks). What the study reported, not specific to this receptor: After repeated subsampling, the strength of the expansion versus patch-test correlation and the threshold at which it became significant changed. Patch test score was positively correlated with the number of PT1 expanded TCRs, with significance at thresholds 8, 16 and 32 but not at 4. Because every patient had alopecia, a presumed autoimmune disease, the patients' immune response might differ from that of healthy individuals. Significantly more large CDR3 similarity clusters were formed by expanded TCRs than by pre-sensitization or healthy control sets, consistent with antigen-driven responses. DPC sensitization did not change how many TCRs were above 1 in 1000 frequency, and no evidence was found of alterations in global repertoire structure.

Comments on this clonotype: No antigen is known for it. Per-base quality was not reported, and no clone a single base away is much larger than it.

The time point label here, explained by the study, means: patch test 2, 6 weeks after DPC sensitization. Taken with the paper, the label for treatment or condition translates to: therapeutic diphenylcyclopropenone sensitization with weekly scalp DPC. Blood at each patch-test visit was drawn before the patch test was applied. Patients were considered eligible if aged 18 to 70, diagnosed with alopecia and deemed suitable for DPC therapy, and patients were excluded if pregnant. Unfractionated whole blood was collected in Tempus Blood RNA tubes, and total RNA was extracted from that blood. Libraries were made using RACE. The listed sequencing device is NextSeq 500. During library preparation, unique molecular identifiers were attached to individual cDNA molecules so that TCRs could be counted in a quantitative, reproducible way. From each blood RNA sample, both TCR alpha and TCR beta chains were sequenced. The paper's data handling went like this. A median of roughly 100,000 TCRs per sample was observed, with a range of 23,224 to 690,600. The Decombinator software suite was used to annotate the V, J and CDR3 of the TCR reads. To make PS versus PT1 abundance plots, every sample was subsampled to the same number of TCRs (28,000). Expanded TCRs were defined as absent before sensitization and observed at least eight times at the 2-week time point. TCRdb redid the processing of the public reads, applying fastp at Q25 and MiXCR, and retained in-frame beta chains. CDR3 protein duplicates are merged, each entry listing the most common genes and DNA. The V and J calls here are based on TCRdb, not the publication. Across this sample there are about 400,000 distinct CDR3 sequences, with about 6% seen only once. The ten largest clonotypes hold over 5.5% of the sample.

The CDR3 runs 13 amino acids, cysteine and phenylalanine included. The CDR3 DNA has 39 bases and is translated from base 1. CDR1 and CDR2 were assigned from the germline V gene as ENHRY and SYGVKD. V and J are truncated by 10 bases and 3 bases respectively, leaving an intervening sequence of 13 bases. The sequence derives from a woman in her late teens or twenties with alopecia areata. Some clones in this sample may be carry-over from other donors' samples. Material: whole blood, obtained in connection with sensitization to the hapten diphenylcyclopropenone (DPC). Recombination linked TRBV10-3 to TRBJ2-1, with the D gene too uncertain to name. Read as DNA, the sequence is TGTGCCACCAGAAGGACGGGCTACAATGAGCAGTTCTTC. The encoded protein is CATRRTGYNEQFF.